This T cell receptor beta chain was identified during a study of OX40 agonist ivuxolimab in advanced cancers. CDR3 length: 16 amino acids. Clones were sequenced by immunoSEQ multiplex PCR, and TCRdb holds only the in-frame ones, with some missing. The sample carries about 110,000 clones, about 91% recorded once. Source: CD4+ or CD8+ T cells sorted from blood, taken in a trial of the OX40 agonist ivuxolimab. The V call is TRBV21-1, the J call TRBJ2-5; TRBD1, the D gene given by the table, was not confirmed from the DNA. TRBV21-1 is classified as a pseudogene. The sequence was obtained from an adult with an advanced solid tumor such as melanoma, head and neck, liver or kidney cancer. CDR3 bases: TGTGCCAGCAGCAAAGGGAACAGGGTCTGGCAAGAGACCCAGTACTTC. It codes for CASSKGNRVWQETQYF.